The sequence of this TCR beta chain was determined in a study of CD8+ T cells in alopecia areata. Study information: The drug, oral tofacitinib, was given to treated patients at 5 to 10 mg twice daily.

Overall study results and limits: Clonality was higher in lesional than normal scalp, especially in alopecia totalis/universalis.

Note on this clone: Antigen unknown.

Treatment in this sample: oral pan-JAK inhibitor, 5-10 mg twice daily. From PBMCs, CD4+ and CD8+ T cells were sorted. RNA was extracted and reverse transcribed into cDNA as the sequencing template. The table came from immunoSEQ multiplex PCR; TCRdb's copy has only in-frame clones and leaves some out. The sample has some 200,000 clones; around 57% are singletons. This CDR3 is 12 amino acids long. Deletions cut 1 base from V and 6 bases from J, with 7 bases between. CDR1 and CDR2 (germline): SGHRS, YFSETQ. Sequenced here: CD4+ T cells sorted from blood, sampled at week 4, from a patient treated with tofacitinib. This TCR came from a human donor with alopecia areata. The chain employs TRBV5-1 and TRBJ1-2; D gene unclear. The CDR3 loop is CASSLREDGYTF. CDR3 DNA sequence: TGCGCCAGCAGCTTGCGGGAGGATGGCTACACCTTC.